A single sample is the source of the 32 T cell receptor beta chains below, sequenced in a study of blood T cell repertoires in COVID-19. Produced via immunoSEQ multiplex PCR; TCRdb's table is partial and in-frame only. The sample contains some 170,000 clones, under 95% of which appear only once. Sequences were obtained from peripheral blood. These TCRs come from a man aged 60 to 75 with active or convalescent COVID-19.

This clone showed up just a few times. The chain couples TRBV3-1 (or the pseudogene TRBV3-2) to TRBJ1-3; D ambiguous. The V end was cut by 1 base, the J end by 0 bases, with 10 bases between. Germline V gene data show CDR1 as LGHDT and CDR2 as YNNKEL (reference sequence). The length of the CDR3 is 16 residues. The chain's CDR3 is CASSQATRYSGNTIYF. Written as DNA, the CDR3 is TGTGCCAGCAGCCAAGCCACGCGTTACTCTGGAAACACCATATATTTT.

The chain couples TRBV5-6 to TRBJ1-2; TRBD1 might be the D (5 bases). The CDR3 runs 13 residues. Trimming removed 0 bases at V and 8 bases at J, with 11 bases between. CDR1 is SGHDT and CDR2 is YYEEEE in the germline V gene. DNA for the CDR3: TGTGCCAGCAGCTTGGTCGGGGGAGGGGGCTACACCTTC. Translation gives CASSLVGGGGYTF.

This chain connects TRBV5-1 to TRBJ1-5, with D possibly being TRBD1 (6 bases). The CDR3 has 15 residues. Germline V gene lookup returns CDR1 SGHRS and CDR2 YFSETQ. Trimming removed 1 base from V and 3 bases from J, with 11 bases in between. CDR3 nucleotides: TGCGCCAGCAGCTTGTCAGCAGGGGTCAATCAGCCCCAGCATTTT. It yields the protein CASSLSAGVNQPQHF.

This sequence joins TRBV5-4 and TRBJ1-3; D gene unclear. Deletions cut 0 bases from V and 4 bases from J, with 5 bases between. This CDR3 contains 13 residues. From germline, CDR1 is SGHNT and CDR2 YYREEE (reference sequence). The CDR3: CASSLAGGNTIYF. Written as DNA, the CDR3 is TGTGCCAGCAGCTTGGCCGGGGGAAACACCATATATTTT.

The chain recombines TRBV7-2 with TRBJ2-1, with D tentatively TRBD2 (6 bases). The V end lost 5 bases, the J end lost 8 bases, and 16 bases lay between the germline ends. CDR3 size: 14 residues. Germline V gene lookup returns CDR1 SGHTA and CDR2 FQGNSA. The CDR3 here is CASSHGGKNYEQFF. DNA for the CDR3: TGTGCCAGCAGCCACGGCGGGAAAAATTATGAGCAGTTCTTC.

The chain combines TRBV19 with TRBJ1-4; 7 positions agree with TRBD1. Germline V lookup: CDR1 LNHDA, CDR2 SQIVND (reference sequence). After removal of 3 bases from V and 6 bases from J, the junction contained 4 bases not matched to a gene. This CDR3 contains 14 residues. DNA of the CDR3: TGTGCCAGTAGTATCACAGGGGAGGATGAAAAACTGTTTTTT. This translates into CASSITGEDEKLFF. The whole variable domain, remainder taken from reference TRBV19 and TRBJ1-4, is DGGITQSPKYLFRKEGQNVTLSCEQNLNHDAMYWYRQDPGQGLRLIYYSQIVNDFQKGDIAEGYSVSREKKESFPLTVTSAQKNPTAFYLCASSITGEDEKLFFGSGTQLSVL.

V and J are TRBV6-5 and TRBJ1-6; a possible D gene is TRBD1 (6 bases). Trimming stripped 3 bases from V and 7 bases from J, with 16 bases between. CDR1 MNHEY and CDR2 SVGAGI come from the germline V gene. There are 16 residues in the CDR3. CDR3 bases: TGTGCCAGCAGTTATCGGGAGGGGGGCCCAAATTCACCCCTCCACTTT. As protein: CASSYREGGPNSPLHF.

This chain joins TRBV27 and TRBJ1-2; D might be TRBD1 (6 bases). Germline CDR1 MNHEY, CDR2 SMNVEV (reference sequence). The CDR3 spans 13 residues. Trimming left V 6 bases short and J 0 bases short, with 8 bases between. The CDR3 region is CASRTGTNYGYTF. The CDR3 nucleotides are TGTGCCAGCAGAACAGGGACTAACTATGGCTACACCTTC.

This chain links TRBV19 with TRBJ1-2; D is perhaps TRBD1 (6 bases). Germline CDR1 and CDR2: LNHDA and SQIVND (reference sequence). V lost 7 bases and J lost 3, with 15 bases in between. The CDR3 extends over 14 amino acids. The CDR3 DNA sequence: TGTGCCAGTACCCCTGACAGGCCATACTATGGCTACACCTTC. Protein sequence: CASTPDRPYYGYTF.

The CDR3 here is CASSLGSRLAGGAYNEQFF. The CDR3 DNA reads as TGTGCCAGCAGCTTAGGAAGTCGGCTAGCGGGGGGGGCCTACAATGAGCAGTTCTTC. V is TRBV11-3 and J is TRBJ2-1; 12 positions match TRBD2. The CDR3 totals 19 residues. The germline CDR1 and CDR2 sequences are SGHNT and YENEEA. Germline trimming cut 1 base from V and 2 bases from J; bases unmatched to any gene: 9.

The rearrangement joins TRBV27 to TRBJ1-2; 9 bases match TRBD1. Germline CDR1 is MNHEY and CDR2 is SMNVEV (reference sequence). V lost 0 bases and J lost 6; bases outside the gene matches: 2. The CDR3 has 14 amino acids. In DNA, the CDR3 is TGTGCCAGCAGTTTATCGACAGGGGGAAATGGCTACACCTTC. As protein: CASSLSTGGNGYTF.

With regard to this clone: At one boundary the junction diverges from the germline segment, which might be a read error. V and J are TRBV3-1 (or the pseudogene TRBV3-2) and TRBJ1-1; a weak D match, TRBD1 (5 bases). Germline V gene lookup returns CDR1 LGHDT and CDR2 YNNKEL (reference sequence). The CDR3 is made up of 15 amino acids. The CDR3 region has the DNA TGTGCCAGCACCCAAACCGCAGGGATGAACACTGAAGCTTTCTTT. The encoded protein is CASTQTAGMNTEAFF.

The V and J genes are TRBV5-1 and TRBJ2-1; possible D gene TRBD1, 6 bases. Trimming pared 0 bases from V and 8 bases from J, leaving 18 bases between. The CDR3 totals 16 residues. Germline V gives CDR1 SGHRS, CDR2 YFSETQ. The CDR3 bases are TGCGCCAGCAGCTTGGCCATACGACAGGTCCCGGATGAGCAGTTCTTC. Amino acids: CASSLAIRQVPDEQFF.

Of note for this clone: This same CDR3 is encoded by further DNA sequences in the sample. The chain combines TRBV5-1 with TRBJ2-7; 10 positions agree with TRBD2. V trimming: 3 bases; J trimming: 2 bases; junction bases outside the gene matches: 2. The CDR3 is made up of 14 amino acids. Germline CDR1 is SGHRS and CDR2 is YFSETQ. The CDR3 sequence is CASSWTSGTYEQYF. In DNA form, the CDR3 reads TGCGCCAGCAGCTGGACTAGCGGTACCTACGAGCAGTACTTC.

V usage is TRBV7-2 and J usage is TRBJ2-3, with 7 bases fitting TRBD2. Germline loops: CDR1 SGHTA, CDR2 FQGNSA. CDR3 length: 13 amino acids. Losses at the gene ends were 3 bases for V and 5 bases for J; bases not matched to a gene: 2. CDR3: CASSFGGEDTQYF. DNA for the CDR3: TGTGCCAGCAGCTTTGGGGGGGAAGATACGCAGTATTTT.

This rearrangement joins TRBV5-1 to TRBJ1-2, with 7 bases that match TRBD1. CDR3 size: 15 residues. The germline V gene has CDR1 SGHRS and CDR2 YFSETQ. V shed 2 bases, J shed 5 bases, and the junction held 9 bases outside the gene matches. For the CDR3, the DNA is TGCGCCAGCAGCTTAGAACAGGGGCAGGTTTATGGCTACACCTTC. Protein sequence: CASSLEQGQVYGYTF. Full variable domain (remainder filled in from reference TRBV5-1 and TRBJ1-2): KAGVTQTPRYLIKTRGQQVTLSCSPISGHRSVSWYQQTPGQGLQFLFEYFSETQRNKGNFPGRFSGRQFSNSRSEMNVSTLELGDSALYLCASSLEQGQVYGYTFGSGTRLTVV.

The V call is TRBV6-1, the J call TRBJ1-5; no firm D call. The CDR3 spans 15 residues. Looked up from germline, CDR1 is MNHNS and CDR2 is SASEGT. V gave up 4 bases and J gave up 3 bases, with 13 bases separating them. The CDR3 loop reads CASSVAGRVNQPQHF. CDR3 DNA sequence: TGTGCCAGCAGTGTAGCGGGGAGGGTCAATCAGCCCCAGCATTTT.

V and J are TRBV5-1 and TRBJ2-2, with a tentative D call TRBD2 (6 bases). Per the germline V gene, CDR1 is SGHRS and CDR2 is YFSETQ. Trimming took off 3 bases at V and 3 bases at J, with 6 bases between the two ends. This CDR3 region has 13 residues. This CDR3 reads CASSWGDTGELFF. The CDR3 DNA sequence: TGCGCCAGCAGCTGGGGGGACACCGGGGAGCTGTTTTTT.

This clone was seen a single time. CDR3 sequence (DNA): TGTGCCAGCAGGCTCATACAGGGAAGACAGCCCCAGCATTTT. Amino acid sequence: CASRLIQGRQPQHF. The chain couples TRBV6-5 to TRBJ1-5, with D perhaps matching TRBD1 (6 bases). V dropped 6 bases and J dropped 7 bases, with 16 bases sitting between them. The CDR3 spans 14 residues. From germline, CDR1 is MNHEY and CDR2 SVGAGI.

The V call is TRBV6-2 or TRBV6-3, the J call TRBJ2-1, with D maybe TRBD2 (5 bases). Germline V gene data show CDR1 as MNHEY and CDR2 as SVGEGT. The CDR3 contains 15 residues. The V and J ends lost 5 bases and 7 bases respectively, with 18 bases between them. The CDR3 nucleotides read TGTGCCAGCAGTCTCGAAGAACTAGGCGGAAATGAGCAGTTCTTC. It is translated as CASSLEELGGNEQFF.

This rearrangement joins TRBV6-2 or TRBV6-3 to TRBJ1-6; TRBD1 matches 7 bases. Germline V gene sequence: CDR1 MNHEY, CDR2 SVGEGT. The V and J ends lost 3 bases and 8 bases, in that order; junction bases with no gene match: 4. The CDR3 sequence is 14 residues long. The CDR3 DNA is TGTGCCAGCAGTTATGCGGGGACAGATTCACCCCTCCACTTT. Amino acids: CASSYAGTDSPLHF.

The CDR3 loop reads CASFPSGTGYGYTF. The CDR3 bases are TGTGCCAGCTTTCCCTCCGGGACAGGGTATGGCTACACCTTC. The chain employs TRBV6-5 and TRBJ1-2; 9 bases are a match to TRBD1. J was trimmed by 5 bases and V by 8 bases; bases with no gene match: 9. CDR1 is MNHEY and CDR2 is SVGAGI in the germline V gene. The CDR3 extends over 14 amino acids.

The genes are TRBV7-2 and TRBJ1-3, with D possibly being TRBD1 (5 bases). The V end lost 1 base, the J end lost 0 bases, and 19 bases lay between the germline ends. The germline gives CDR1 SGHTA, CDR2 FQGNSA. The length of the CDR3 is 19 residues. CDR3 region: CASSLGLRGSPLSGNTIYF. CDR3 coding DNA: TGTGCCAGCAGCTTAGGTTTACGGGGGTCCCCCCTCTCTGGAAACACCATATATTTT. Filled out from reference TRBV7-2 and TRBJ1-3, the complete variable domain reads GAGVSQSPSNKVTEKGKDVELRCDPISGHTALYWYRQSLGQGLEFLIYFQGNSAPDKSGLPSDRFSAERTGGSVSTLTIQRTQQEDSAVYLCASSLGLRGSPLSGNTIYFGEGSWLTVV.

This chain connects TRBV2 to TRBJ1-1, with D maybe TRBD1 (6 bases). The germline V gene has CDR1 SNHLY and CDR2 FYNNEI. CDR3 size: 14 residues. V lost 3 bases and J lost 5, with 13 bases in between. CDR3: CASSEFGRGTEAFF. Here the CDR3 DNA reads TGTGCCAGCAGTGAGTTTGGTAGGGGGACTGAAGCTTTCTTT.

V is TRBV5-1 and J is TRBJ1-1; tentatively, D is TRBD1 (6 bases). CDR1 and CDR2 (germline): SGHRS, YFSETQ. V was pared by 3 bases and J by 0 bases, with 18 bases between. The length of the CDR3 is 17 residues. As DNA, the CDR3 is TGCGCCAGCAGCTCCGGACAGACCTCTGTCATGAACACTGAAGCTTTCTTT. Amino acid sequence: CASSSGQTSVMNTEAFF.

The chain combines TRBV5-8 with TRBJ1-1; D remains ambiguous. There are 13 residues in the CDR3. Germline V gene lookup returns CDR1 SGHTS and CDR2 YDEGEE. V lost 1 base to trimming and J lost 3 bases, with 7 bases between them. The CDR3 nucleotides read TGTGCCAGCAGCTTGATGGCAGACACTGAAGCTTTCTTT. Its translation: CASSLMADTEAFF. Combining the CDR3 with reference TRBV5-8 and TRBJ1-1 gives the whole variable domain EAGVTQSPTHLIKTRGQQATLRCSPISGHTSVYWYQQALGLGLQFLLWYDEGEERNRGNFPPRFSGRQFPNYSSELNVNALELEDSALYLCASSLMADTEAFFGQGTRLTVV.

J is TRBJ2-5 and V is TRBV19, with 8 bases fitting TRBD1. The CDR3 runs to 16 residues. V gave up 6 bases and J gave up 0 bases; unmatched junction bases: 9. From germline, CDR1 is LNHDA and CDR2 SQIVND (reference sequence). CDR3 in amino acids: CASSLLGQGDQETQYF. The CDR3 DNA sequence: TGTGCCAGTAGCTTATTAGGACAGGGAGACCAAGAGACCCAGTACTTC.

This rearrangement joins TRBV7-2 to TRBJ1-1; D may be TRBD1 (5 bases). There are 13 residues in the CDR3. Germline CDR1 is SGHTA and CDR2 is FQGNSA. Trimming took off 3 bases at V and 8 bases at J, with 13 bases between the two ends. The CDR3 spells CASSFDSVQEAFF. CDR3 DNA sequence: TGTGCCAGCAGCTTTGACAGCGTACAGGAAGCTTTCTTT. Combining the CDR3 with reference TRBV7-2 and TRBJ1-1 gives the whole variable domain GAGVSQSPSNKVTEKGKDVELRCDPISGHTALYWYRQSLGQGLEFLIYFQGNSAPDKSGLPSDRFSAERTGGSVSTLTIQRTQQEDSAVYLCASSFDSVQEAFFGQGTRLTVV.

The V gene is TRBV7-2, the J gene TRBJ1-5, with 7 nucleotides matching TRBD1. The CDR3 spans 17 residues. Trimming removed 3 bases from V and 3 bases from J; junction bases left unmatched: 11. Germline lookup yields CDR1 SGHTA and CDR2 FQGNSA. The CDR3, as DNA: TGTGCCAGCAGCTTTTCTGGAGGAGGGGGCTACAATCAGCCCCAGCATTTT. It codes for CASSFSGGGGYNQPQHF. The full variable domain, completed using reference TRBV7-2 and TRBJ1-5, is GAGVSQSPSNKVTEKGKDVELRCDPISGHTALYWYRQSLGQGLEFLIYFQGNSAPDKSGLPSDRFSAERTGGSVSTLTIQRTQQEDSAVYLCASSFSGGGGYNQPQHFGDGTRLSIL.

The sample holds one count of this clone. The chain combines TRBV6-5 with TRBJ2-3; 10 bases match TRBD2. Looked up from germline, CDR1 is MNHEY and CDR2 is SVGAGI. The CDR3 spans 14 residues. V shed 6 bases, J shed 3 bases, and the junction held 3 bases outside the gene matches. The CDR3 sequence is CASSLLAGTDTQYF. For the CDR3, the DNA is TGTGCCAGCAGCCTACTAGCGGGGACAGATACGCAGTATTTT.

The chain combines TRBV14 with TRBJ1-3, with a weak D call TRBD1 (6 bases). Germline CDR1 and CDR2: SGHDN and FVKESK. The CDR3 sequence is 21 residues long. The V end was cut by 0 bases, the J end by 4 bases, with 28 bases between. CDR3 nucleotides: TGTGCCAGCAGCCAAGAACAGGGTGTCCTCATCCCCCCGCCGGGCGGAAACACCATATATTTT. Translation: CASSQEQGVLIPPPGGNTIYF.

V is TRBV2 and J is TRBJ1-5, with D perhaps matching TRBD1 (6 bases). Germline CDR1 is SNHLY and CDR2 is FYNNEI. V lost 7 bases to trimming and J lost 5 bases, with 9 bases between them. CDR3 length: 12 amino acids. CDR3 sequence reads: CASKRQDQPQHF. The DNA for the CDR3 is TGTGCCAGCAAAAGACAGGATCAGCCCCAGCATTTT.